The 16 T cell receptor beta chains in this list originate from one sample, sequenced in a study of blood T cell repertoires in COVID-19. Data came from immunoSEQ multiplex PCR; TCRdb stores just in-frame clones and leaves some out. Of some 50,000 clones in the sample, about 90% were seen once. What was sequenced was peripheral blood. The receptor source for this set is a woman older than 75 with COVID-19, enrolled during active disease.

This sequence joins TRBV11-2 and TRBJ1-4; no clear D gene. The V and J ends lost 4 bases and 0 bases respectively, with 15 bases between them. Germline V gives CDR1 SGHAT, CDR2 FQNNGV. This CDR3 has 17 residues. The CDR3 here is CASSSRGPAATNEKLFF. CDR3 sequence (DNA): TGTGCCAGCAGCTCACGCGGGCCAGCTGCAACTAATGAAAAACTGTTTTTT.

The chain uses TRBV6-6 and TRBJ1-1, with TRBD1 matching over 7 bases. The CDR3 runs to 14 residues. From germline, CDR1 is MNHNY and CDR2 SVGAGI (reference sequence). After removal of 4 bases from V and 6 bases from J, the junction contained 8 bases not matched to a gene. The CDR3 region is CASSLPSGGPEAFF. For the CDR3, the DNA is TGTGCCAGCAGTTTACCTTCAGGGGGTCCTGAAGCTTTCTTT.

This chain connects TRBV19 to TRBJ1-3; D remains ambiguous. The CDR3 spans 14 residues. Germline CDR1 LNHDA, CDR2 SQIVND (reference sequence). V lost 3 bases to trimming and J lost 4 bases, with 10 bases between them. CDR3 DNA sequence: TGTGCCAGTAGTATCCTTGGCACGGGAAACACCATATATTTT. Translation: CASSILGTGNTIYF.

The chain has TRBV6-6 and TRBJ2-3; the match to TRBD1 covers 12 bases. The trim removed 5 bases at V and 3 bases at J, leaving 9 bases unmatched. CDR1 MNHNY and CDR2 SVGAGI come from the germline V gene (reference sequence). This CDR3 is built from 17 residues. CDR3 sequence: CASSPRDRGRRTDTQYF. The DNA of the CDR3 is TGTGCCAGCAGTCCCAGGGACAGGGGGCGCCGGACAGATACGCAGTATTTT.

The chain combines TRBV19 with TRBJ1-5; a weak D match, TRBD1 (5 bases). This CDR3 is 15 amino acids long. Germline V gene sequence: CDR1 LNHDA, CDR2 SQIVND (reference sequence). Between the trimmed V and J ends, which lost 9 bases and 0 bases, there was a span of 15 bases. CDR3 sequence: CASLVGHISNQPQHF. The CDR3 DNA reads TGTGCCAGCCTCGTTGGACACATTAGCAATCAGCCCCAGCATTTT.

This sequence joins TRBV12-3 or TRBV12-4 and TRBJ2-1; no definite D call. Trimming took off 3 bases at V and 5 bases at J, with 5 bases between the two ends. The CDR3 totals 12 residues. In DNA form, the CDR3 reads TGTGCCAGCAGTTTGACAAACAATGAGCAGTTCTTC. This encodes CASSLTNNEQFF.

The chain is built from TRBV7-2 and TRBJ1-2; tentatively, D is TRBD1 (5 bases). Trimming stripped 6 bases from V and 0 bases from J, with 14 bases between. This CDR3 has 15 residues. CDR1 and CDR2 from the germline V gene are SGHTA and FQGNSA. The CDR3 DNA reads TGTGCCAGCAGTTCATCGGGACTCTCTAACTATGGCTACACCTTC. Amino acids: CASSSSGLSNYGYTF. Together with reference TRBV7-2 and TRBJ1-2, the CDR3 gives the full variable domain: GAGVSQSPSNKVTEKGKDVELRCDPISGHTALYWYRQSLGQGLEFLIYFQGNSAPDKSGLPSDRFSAERTGGSVSTLTIQRTQQEDSAVYLCASSSSGLSNYGYTFGSGTRLTVV.

The rearrangement links TRBV19 to TRBJ1-2; no definite D call. The CDR3 runs 12 residues. Trimming cost V 7 bases and J 4 bases, with 10 bases left between them. The germline gives CDR1 LNHDA, CDR2 SQIVND (reference sequence). The CDR3 DNA reads TGTGCCAGTACCCCTGCGGGCTATGGCTACACCTTC. This codes for CASTPAGYGYTF.

The chain combines TRBV7-2 with TRBJ2-7; 9 bases map to TRBD1. Germline V lookup: CDR1 SGHTA, CDR2 FQGNSA. V was clipped by 3 bases and J by 2 bases; unmatched bases: 8. The CDR3 sequence is 16 residues long. The CDR3 DNA is TGTGCCAGCAGCTTGGGTGGGACAGGGAGGACCTACGAGCAGTACTTC. Encoded protein: CASSLGGTGRTYEQYF. Supplemented by reference TRBV7-2 and TRBJ2-7, the full variable domain reads GAGVSQSPSNKVTEKGKDVELRCDPISGHTALYWYRQSLGQGLEFLIYFQGNSAPDKSGLPSDRFSAERTGGSVSTLTIQRTQQEDSAVYLCASSLGGTGRTYEQYFGPGTRLTVT.

V and J are TRBV7-5 and TRBJ2-3; no DNA check was done on the table's D call, TRBD2. TRBV7-5 is flagged as a pseudogene. The CDR3 totals 23 residues. CDR3 bases: TGTGCCAGAAGCCTCAGGGCCATACAGGGAGGGGAACTAGCGGACCCTACCTATGGTACGCAGTATTTT. Residues: CARSLRAIQGGELADPTYGTQYF.

The chain's CDR3 is CASSLARGQVGDTQYF. The CDR3 DNA is TGTGCCAGCAGCTTGGCTAGGGGACAGGTGGGCGATACGCAGTATTTT. The chain couples TRBV5-8 to TRBJ2-3; 8 bases agree with TRBD1. Germline CDR1 SGHTS, CDR2 YDEGEE. This CDR3 spans 16 amino acids. Trimming cost V 0 bases and J 6 bases; bases outside gene matches: 9.

This chain uses TRBV7-9 with TRBJ1-5, with TRBD1 matching 7 bases. From germline, CDR1 is SEHNR and CDR2 FQNEAQ (reference sequence). There are 14 residues in the CDR3. V lost 4 bases, J lost 4 bases, and 4 bases stayed unmatched. CDR3 sequence: CASSSRDSNQPQHF. The CDR3 DNA sequence: TGTGCCAGCAGCTCACGGGACAGTAATCAGCCCCAGCATTTT.

This chain uses TRBV2 with TRBJ1-4; unclear D gene. V lost 1 base, J lost 7 bases, and 10 bases lay in between. The CDR3 is 14 amino acids. Germline V gives CDR1 SNHLY, CDR2 FYNNEI. CDR3 in DNA: TGTGCCAGCAGTGAAGAGTACAGCCCTGAAAAACTGTTTTTT. The encoded protein is CASSEEYSPEKLFF.

The rearrangement joins TRBV5-1 to TRBJ1-1; D is unresolved. The germline V gene has CDR1 SGHRS and CDR2 YFSETQ. This CDR3 has 13 residues. Trimming cost V 3 bases and J 5 bases, with 11 bases left between them. The CDR3 loop is CASSWGSGTEAFF. The CDR3 nucleotides read TGCGCCAGCAGCTGGGGTTCGGGGACTGAAGCTTTCTTT. The variable domain in full, with the rest retrieved from reference TRBV5-1 and TRBJ1-1, is KAGVTQTPRYLIKTRGQQVTLSCSPISGHRSVSWYQQTPGQGLQFLFEYFSETQRNKGNFPGRFSGRQFSNSRSEMNVSTLELGDSALYLCASSWGSGTEAFFGQGTRLTVV.

The V and J genes are TRBV7-9 and TRBJ1-1, with a tentative D call TRBD1 (5 bases). The CDR3 extends over 16 amino acids. CDR1 SEHNR and CDR2 FQNEAQ come from the germline V gene (reference sequence). Trimming removed 5 bases from V and 4 bases from J, with 20 bases in between. CDR3 residues: CASSPNPGPGGTEAFF. The CDR3 nucleotides are TGTGCCAGCAGCCCAAACCCAGGGCCCGGGGGCACTGAAGCTTTCTTT.

The chain uses TRBV25-1 and TRBJ2-2, with 9 bases identical to TRBD1. This CDR3 spans 15 amino acids. Trimming took 4 bases from V and 4 from J; bases not matched to a gene: 4. The germline V gene encodes CDR1 MGHDK and CDR2 SYGVNS. CDR3 amino acids: CASSGQGVSTGELFF. Written as DNA, the CDR3 is TGTGCCAGCAGTGGACAGGGGGTCAGCACCGGGGAGCTGTTTTTT.